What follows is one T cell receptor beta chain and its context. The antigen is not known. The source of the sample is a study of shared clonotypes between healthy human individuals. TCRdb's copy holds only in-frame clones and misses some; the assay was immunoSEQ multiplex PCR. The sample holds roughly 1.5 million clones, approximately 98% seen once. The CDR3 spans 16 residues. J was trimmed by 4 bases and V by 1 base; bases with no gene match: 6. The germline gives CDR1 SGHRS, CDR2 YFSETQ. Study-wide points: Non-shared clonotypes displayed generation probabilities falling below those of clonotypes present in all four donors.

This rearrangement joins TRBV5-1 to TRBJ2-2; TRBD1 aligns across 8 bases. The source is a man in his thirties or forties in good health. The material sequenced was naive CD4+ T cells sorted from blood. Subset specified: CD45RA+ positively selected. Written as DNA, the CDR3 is TGCGCCAGCAGCTTGATAGGACAGGGTTTCACCGGGGAGCTGTTTTTT. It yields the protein CASSLIGQGFTGELFF.